The TCR beta chain under discussion was sequenced for a study of cytomegalovirus exposure and HLA in healthy donors. The primer mix had 60 Vbeta and 13 Jbeta primers. TCRdb keeps only in-frame clones here, not all; method: immunoSEQ multiplex PCR. Its listing shows 180,000 or so clones. Worth noting for this clone: The antigen is undetermined.

At collection, donors were nominally healthy, but unrecorded immune exposures were probable. Trimming pared 5 bases from V and 8 bases from J, leaving 15 bases between. The CDR3 is 13 residues long. Germline values: CDR1 LNHNV, CDR2 YYDKDF (reference sequence). The study's findings and limits: It was reported in a later analysis that an Asian-associated ancestry cluster showed fewer N-insertions than the roughly 670-donor mean. It emerged from a later analysis that several of the most significant clusters appeared to be linked to common viral pathogens. Cytomegalovirus-associated TCR beta chains were listed, numbering 150 to 200.

The clonotype comes from a woman under 30 in good health and CMV-seropositive. The chain is built from TRBV15 and TRBJ1-2; possible D gene TRBD1, 5 bases. Sequenced: PBMCs. DNA for the CDR3: TGTGCCACCAGCTCAGACAGTGTGTGGGGCTACACCTTC. This encodes CATSSDSVWGYTF.